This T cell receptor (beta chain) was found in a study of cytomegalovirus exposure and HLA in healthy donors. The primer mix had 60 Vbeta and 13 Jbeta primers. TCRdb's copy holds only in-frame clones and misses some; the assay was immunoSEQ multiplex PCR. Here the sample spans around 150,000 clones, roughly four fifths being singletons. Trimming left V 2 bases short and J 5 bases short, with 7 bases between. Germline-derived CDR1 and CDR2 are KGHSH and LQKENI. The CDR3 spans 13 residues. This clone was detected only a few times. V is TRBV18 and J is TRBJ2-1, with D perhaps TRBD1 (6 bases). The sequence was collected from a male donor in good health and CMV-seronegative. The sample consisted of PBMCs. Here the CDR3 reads CASSPGQNNEQFF. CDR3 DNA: TGTGCCAGCTCACCAGGACAGAACAATGAGCAGTTCTTC.